The 16 T cell receptor beta chains below were found in one sample sequenced in a study of cytomegalovirus exposure and HLA in healthy donors (dated by TCRdb to the late 2010s). Library prep was done by the immunoSEQ multiplex PCR assay. The multiplex PCR relied on a mix of 60 forward primers for TCR Vbeta segments and 13 reverse primers for TCR Jbeta segments. Imported from immuneACCESS, the table was reduced by TCRdb to in-frame sequences with V and J called. These copies leave out some clones; in studies compared against another copy, an unresolved V gene accounts for under half, and the cause of the remainder is not known. Within this sample are under 200,000 clones, with 60% to 80% of them counted one time only. The ten largest clones capture 2.2% of the sample. The sample was PBMCs. The receptors were gathered from a man aged 45 to 65 in good health and CMV-seropositive.

The genes are TRBV5-1 and TRBJ1-4, with D perhaps matching TRBD1 (5 bases). V was pared by 1 base and J by 5 bases, with 9 bases between. The CDR3 extends over 14 amino acids. Germline V lookup: CDR1 SGHRS, CDR2 YFSETQ. DNA of the CDR3: TGCGCCAGCAGCTTGACAGGCCCCAATGAAAAACTGTTTTTT. This encodes CASSLTGPNEKLFF.

This clone was seen a handful of times. The V and J genes are TRBV6-5 and TRBJ1-1; no definite D call. Per germline, CDR1 MNHEY and CDR2 SVGAGI. The CDR3 contains 15 residues. Trimming shortened V by 1 base and J by 0 bases, and 9 bases separated the two germline ends. CDR3 bases: TGTGCCAGCAGTTACTTCCGGGAGATGAACACTGAAGCTTTCTTT. Amino acid sequence: CASSYFREMNTEAFF.

This clone was seen only a few times. This chain joins TRBV2 and TRBJ2-3, with 7 bases lining up with TRBD1. The V gene's germline CDR1 is SNHLY and CDR2 FYNNEI. J lost 4 bases, V lost 5 bases, and 6 bases had no gene match. CDR3 length: 14 residues. The CDR3 protein is CASSPGQRADTQYF. For the CDR3, the DNA is TGTGCCAGCAGTCCGGGACAGCGAGCAGATACGCAGTATTTT. Filled out from reference TRBV2 and TRBJ2-3, the complete variable domain reads EPEVTQTPSHQVTQMGQEVILRCVPISNHLYFYWYRQILGQKVEFLVSFYNNEISEKSEIFDDQFSVERPDGSNFTLKIRSTKLEDSAMYFCASSPGQRADTQYFGPGTRLTVL.

The chain joins TRBV7-2 to TRBJ2-7, with D maybe TRBD1 (5 bases). CDR3 length: 16 amino acids. CDR1 is SGHTA, CDR2 FQGNSA, per germline. Trimming pared 2 bases from V and 4 bases from J, leaving 18 bases between. DNA for the CDR3: TGTGCCAGCAGCTTAAAGCAGGGAAGTTTCGAGTACGAGCAGTACTTC. Translated, it gives CASSLKQGSFEYEQYF.

This clone was found a few times. The J gene is TRBJ2-7, the V gene TRBV7-6; D is undetermined. CDR3 size: 14 residues. CDR1 is SGHVS, CDR2 FNYEAQ, per germline. V gave up 0 bases and J gave up 2 bases, with 8 bases separating them. This CDR3 reads CASSLAIGPYEQYF. The CDR3, as DNA: TGTGCCAGCAGCTTAGCTATTGGCCCCTACGAGCAGTACTTC.

V gene TRBV7-6 combines with J gene TRBJ1-3; 7 bases fit TRBD1. Looked up from germline, CDR1 is SGHVS and CDR2 is FNYEAQ. The CDR3 totals 17 residues. The J segment lost 1 base and the V segment lost 2 bases, leaving 8 bases of the junction unmatched. The DNA of the CDR3 is TGTGCCAGCAGCTTAAGTACCCCGACAGGGTCTGGAAACACCATATATTTT. Amino acid sequence: CASSLSTPTGSGNTIYF. Combining the CDR3 with reference TRBV7-6 and TRBJ1-3 gives the whole variable domain GAGVSQSPRYKVTKRGQDVALRCDPISGHVSLYWYRQALGQGPEFLTYFNYEAQQDKSGLPNDRFSAERPEGSISTLTIQRTEQRDSAMYRCASSLSTPTGSGNTIYFGEGSWLTVV.

V is TRBV5-1 and J is TRBJ2-1, with D tentatively TRBD1 (5 bases). V was pared by 0 bases and J by 4 bases, with 11 bases between. The CDR3 totals 15 residues. Per germline, CDR1 SGHRS and CDR2 YFSETQ. Here the CDR3 reads CASSLEGPVYNEQFF. DNA of the CDR3: TGCGCCAGCAGCTTGGAGGGGCCCGTTTACAATGAGCAGTTCTTC.

Points on this clone: Other DNA sequences from this sample encode an identical CDR3 as well. The chain is built from TRBV7-9 and TRBJ2-3; possibly TRBD2 for D (6 bases). The V gene lost 3 bases and the J gene lost 0 bases, with 10 bases spanning the gap. The CDR3 covers 15 residues. Per germline, CDR1 SEHNR and CDR2 FQNEAQ (reference sequence). CDR3 sequence reads: CASSFSAGSTDTQYF. DNA of the CDR3: TGTGCCAGCAGCTTCAGTGCGGGGAGCACAGATACGCAGTATTTT.

The V and J genes are TRBV4-3 and TRBJ1-2; a weak D match, TRBD1 (5 bases). In germline, CDR1 is LGHNA, CDR2 YSLEER. The CDR3 has 15 amino acids. Trimming took off 1 base at V and 7 bases at J, with 16 bases between the two ends. The CDR3 loop is CASSQVHRQSTGYTF. The CDR3 region has the DNA TGCGCCAGCAGCCAAGTCCATAGACAGTCTACTGGCTACACCTTC.

V and J are TRBV9 and TRBJ2-6, with TRBD2 matching over 8 bases. V lost 0 bases, J lost 2 bases, and 4 bases stayed unmatched. The CDR3 has 17 amino acids. Germline V CDR1 and CDR2: SGDLS, YYNGEE. CDR3 bases: TGTGCCAGCAGCGTAGAGGGACTAGTCGCTGGGGCCAACGTCCTGACTTTC. It translates to CASSVEGLVAGANVLTF.

V and J are TRBV5-1 and TRBJ1-2; 8 bases are shared with TRBD1. The CDR3 contains 15 residues. Germline trimming cut 0 bases from V and 5 bases from J; bases unmatched to any gene: 6. Germline V gene lookup returns CDR1 SGHRS and CDR2 YFSETQ. Here the CDR3 DNA reads TGCGCCAGCAGCTTGGAAGGACAGGGCTTATATGGCTACACCTTC. Encoded protein: CASSLEGQGLYGYTF.

The gene calls are TRBV30 and TRBJ1-1; D unresolved. In germline, CDR1 is GTSNPN, CDR2 SVGIG (reference sequence). Trimming removed 4 bases at V and 5 bases at J, with 11 bases between. This CDR3 spans 12 amino acids. CDR3 residues: CAWTGSGTEAFF. DNA of the CDR3: TGTGCCTGGACGGGATCCGGTACTGAAGCTTTCTTT.

Worth noting for this clone: Germline is not matched at one junction end, which may reflect a read error. The V gene is TRBV30, the J gene TRBJ1-4; D unclear. The CDR3 is made up of 12 amino acids. Germline loops: CDR1 GTSNPN, CDR2 SVGIG (reference sequence). The CDR3 sequence is CVWSAGLEKLFF. The DNA for the CDR3 is TGTGTCTGGAGTGCCGGTCTTGAAAAACTGTTTTTT.

The chain recombines TRBV7-2 with TRBJ1-5, with 7 nucleotides matching TRBD1. The CDR3 runs 15 residues. Germline V CDR1 and CDR2: SGHTA, FQGNSA. V shed 1 base, J shed 1 base, and the junction held 1 base outside the gene matches. CDR3 in amino acids: CASSLGDRSNQPQHF. CDR3 sequence (DNA): TGTGCCAGCAGCTTAGGGGACAGAAGCAATCAGCCCCAGCATTTT.

This chain links TRBV9 with TRBJ2-2; D may be TRBD1 (5 bases). CDR3 length equals 16 residues. CDR1 SGDLS and CDR2 YYNGEE come from the germline V gene. V lost 4 bases and J lost 2, with 15 bases in between. The CDR3 coding sequence is TGTGCCAGCAGCCTGGCTCGGACAAGCAACACCGGGGAGCTGTTTTTT. Amino acid sequence: CASSLARTSNTGELFF. Filled out from reference TRBV9 and TRBJ2-2, the complete variable domain reads DSGVTQTPKHLITATGQRVTLRCSPRSGDLSVYWYQQSLDQGLQFLIQYYNGEERAKGNILERFSAQQFPDLHSELNLSSLELGDSALYFCASSLARTSNTGELFFGEGSRLTVL.

CDR3 sequence: CASSPGGGRGVETQYF. DNA for the CDR3: TGTGCCAGCAGCCCCGGGGGGGGGCGAGGGGTAGAGACCCAGTACTTC. The chain combines TRBV9 with TRBJ2-5, with TRBD2 matching 8 bases. Germline V gene lookup returns CDR1 SGDLS and CDR2 YYNGEE. There are 16 residues in the CDR3. The trim removed 4 bases at V and 4 bases at J, leaving 12 bases unmatched. The variable domain in full, completed from reference TRBV9 and TRBJ2-5, reads DSGVTQTPKHLITATGQRVTLRCSPRSGDLSVYWYQQSLDQGLQFLIQYYNGEERAKGNILERFSAQQFPDLHSELNLSSLELGDSALYFCASSPGGGRGVETQYFGPGTRLLVL.